This T cell receptor beta chain was observed in a study of T cell responses to AZD1222 COVID-19 vaccine. The CDR3 covers 13 residues. CDR1 is MDHEN, CDR2 SYDVKM, per germline. Trimming took off 4 bases at V and 6 bases at J, with 12 bases between the two ends. Measured with immunoSEQ multiplex PCR; TCRdb has only the in-frame clones, and not every one. Here the sample spans 100,000 to 150,000 clones, around 94% being singletons. This chain connects TRBV28 to TRBJ1-2, with D tentatively TRBD1 (6 bases). The sequence was obtained from an adult in good health. The specimen was peripheral blood, collected on day 0 of AZD1222 vaccination. CDR3 amino acids: CASSSGGGDGYTF. In DNA, the CDR3 is TGTGCCAGCAGTTCCGGGGGCGGAGATGGCTACACCTTC.